This T cell receptor (beta chain) was sequenced during a study of cytomegalovirus exposure and HLA in healthy donors. Overall study context: In terms of ancestry, the Caucasian-associated cluster contained about four fifths of the approximately 380 genotyped donors. Study conclusions and caveats: A later analysis showed TCR association rates differing by HLA locus, peaking at DRB1 and lowest at HLA-C. Rare TCR sequences predominated, though certain public TCRs were found in many donors. Later analysis indicated greater clonal expansion among HLA-associated TCR beta chains than among equally common other chains.

The CDR3 length is 16 residues. Looked up from germline, CDR1 is WNHNN and CDR2 is SYGVQD (reference sequence). J lost 6 bases, V lost 0 bases, and 5 bases had no gene match. In the PCR, 60 Vbeta and 13 Jbeta primers were used. Profiling relied on immunoSEQ multiplex PCR, and the TCRdb table lists in-frame clones only, not all of them. The profile shows tens of thousands of clones, approximately 81% of them singletons. As to this clone: Its target is unknown.

This TCR was recovered from a woman in her 50s in good health and CMV-seropositive. The chain recombines TRBV10-1 with TRBJ2-1, with TRBD2 matching over 10 bases. The sequenced material came from PBMCs. Written as DNA, the CDR3 is TGCGCCAGCAGTGAGTCGAAGGCTAGCGGGAGCAATGAGCAGTTCTTC. Translated, it gives CASSESKASGSNEQFF.